A single sample is the source of the 23 T cell receptor beta chains below, sequenced in a study of vaccination effects on CD4 cells after COVID-19. Antigen-specific CD4+ T cells were expanded with viral peptide pools in the ViraFEST assay before sequencing. At the end of more than 8 days of culture, CD4+ T cells were isolated. According to the study, vaccine recipients showed no prior SARS-CoV-2 infection and negative nucleocapsid antibodies. Sequencing used immunoSEQ multiplex PCR; TCRdb keeps in-frame clones, though not all of them. The profile shows roughly 42,000 clones, 70% to 85% of them singletons. Their antigens are not known. This material consisted of CD4+ T cells from PBMCs cultured with HCoV-NL63 spike peptides, taken before COVID-19 vaccination. Every receptor here comes from a human donor who received a COVID-19 vaccine.

The CDR3 protein is CASSLFGLGSTQETQYF. The CDR3 DNA reads as TGCGCCAGCAGCTTGTTCGGTTTGGGCAGCACCCAAGAGACCCAGTACTTC. The V gene is TRBV5-1, the J gene TRBJ2-5; D uncertain. The CDR3 is 17 amino acids. The V and J ends lost 1 base and 1 base respectively, with 17 bases between them. CDR1 and CDR2 (germline): SGHRS, YFSETQ.

The chain combines TRBV24-1 with TRBJ2-2, with a possible D match to TRBD2 (5 bases). V was cut by 9 bases and J by 4 bases, with 8 bases left in between. The CDR3 length is 12 residues. Germline CDR1 reads KGHDR; CDR2 reads SFDVKD. CDR3 sequence reads: CATREGTGELFF. For the CDR3, the DNA is TGTGCCACCCGAGAGGGCACCGGGGAGCTGTTTTTT.

V usage is TRBV5-1 and J usage is TRBJ2-1, with 9 bases that match TRBD1. V trimming: 4 bases; J trimming: 9 bases; junction bases outside the gene matches: 8. From germline, CDR1 is SGHRS and CDR2 YFSETQ. CDR3 length equals 14 residues. Here the CDR3 reads CASSVRQGVGEQFF. In DNA, the CDR3 is TGCGCCAGCAGCGTGCGACAGGGGGTAGGTGAGCAGTTCTTC.

The chain joins TRBV12-3 or TRBV12-4 to TRBJ2-3; no reliable D call. This CDR3 has 12 amino acids. V shed 4 bases and J shed 5 bases, with 7 bases lying between them. For the CDR3, the DNA is TGTGCCAGCAGTTCGACACGAGATACGCAGTATTTT. Its translation is CASSSTRDTQYF.

The chain combines TRBV9 with TRBJ1-3, with D possibly TRBD1 on 6 matching bases. Trimming pared 0 bases from V and 0 bases from J, leaving 10 bases between. The germline CDR1 and CDR2 sequences are SGDLS and YYNGEE. The CDR3 length is 16 residues. The CDR3: CASSVVGAVSGNTIYF. The CDR3 nucleotides are TGTGCCAGCAGCGTAGTGGGGGCCGTCTCTGGAAACACCATATATTTT. Combining the CDR3 with reference TRBV9 and TRBJ1-3 gives the whole variable domain DSGVTQTPKHLITATGQRVTLRCSPRSGDLSVYWYQQSLDQGLQFLIQYYNGEERAKGNILERFSAQQFPDLHSELNLSSLELGDSALYFCASSVVGAVSGNTIYFGEGSWLTVV.

The V call is TRBV18, the J call TRBJ1-4; a possible D gene is TRBD1 (5 bases). V was trimmed by 3 bases and J by 6 bases, leaving 14 bases between them. The germline gives CDR1 KGHSH, CDR2 LQKENI. This CDR3 has 15 residues. The CDR3: CASSPRRQGYEKLFF. DNA for the CDR3: TGTGCCAGCTCACCGCGGCGGCAGGGATATGAAAAACTGTTTTTT.

J is TRBJ1-1 and V is TRBV6-5, with no clear D. Trimming cost V 7 bases and J 4 bases, with 16 bases left between them. The V gene's germline CDR1 is MNHEY and CDR2 SVGAGI. The CDR3 covers 14 residues. The CDR3 region is CASTTGRSGTEAFF. The CDR3 nucleotides read TGTGCCAGCACCACGGGGAGATCGGGCACTGAAGCTTTCTTT.

The CDR3 sequence is CASSGSGGAPSAKNIQYF. The CDR3 DNA follows: TGTGCCAGCAGCGGATCGGGCGGGGCCCCGAGCGCCAAAAACATTCAGTACTTC. The chain recombines TRBV9 with TRBJ2-4; TRBD2 is a possible D gene (6 bases). Trimming shortened V by 3 bases and J by 1 base, and 20 bases separated the two germline ends. Germline CDR1 is SGDLS and CDR2 is YYNGEE. There are 18 residues in the CDR3.

This chain uses TRBV2 with TRBJ1-2; D is undetermined. CDR1 is SNHLY and CDR2 is FYNNEI in the germline V gene. This CDR3 region has 14 residues. V was pared by 7 bases and J by 3 bases, with 15 bases between. CDR3 sequence: CASTGEAGYYGYTF. The CDR3 coding sequence is TGTGCCAGCACTGGGGAGGCGGGCTACTATGGCTACACCTTC. The full variable domain, rest sourced from reference TRBV2 and TRBJ1-2, is EPEVTQTPSHQVTQMGQEVILRCVPISNHLYFYWYRQILGQKVEFLVSFYNNEISEKSEIFDDQFSVERPDGSNFTLKIRSTKLEDSAMYFCASTGEAGYYGYTFGSGTRLTVV.

V and J are TRBV4-3 and TRBJ2-5; D might be TRBD1 (6 bases). Between the trimmed V and J ends, which lost 1 base and 2 bases, there was a span of 14 bases. The CDR3 runs 16 residues. Germline V lookup: CDR1 LGHNA, CDR2 YSLEER. CDR3 DNA: TGCGCCAGCAGCCAAGTCTGGGGGCCGGGGCAAGAGACCCAGTACTTC. Translated, it gives CASSQVWGPGQETQYF.

The genes are TRBV19 and TRBJ2-5, with TRBD1 matching over 9 bases. Unmatched junction bases numbered 5, after V lost 4 bases and J lost 5 bases. The CDR3 length is 14 residues. The germline gives CDR1 LNHDA, CDR2 SQIVND (reference sequence). CDR3 in amino acids: CASSTDRGSETQYF. Written as DNA, the CDR3 is TGTGCCAGTAGTACGGACAGGGGTTCGGAGACCCAGTACTTC.

The chain is built from TRBV18 and TRBJ2-7; 7 nucleotides line up with TRBD1. The V gene's germline CDR1 is KGHSH and CDR2 LQKENI. The CDR3 extends over 13 amino acids. With V trimmed by 3 bases and J by 2 bases, 1 base remained unmatched. CDR3 amino acids: CASSPTGTYEQYV. Written as DNA, the CDR3 is TGTGCCAGCTCACCGACAGGGACCTACGAGCAGTACGTC.

The CDR3 bases are TGTGCCAGTAGTAACTCCCGTCCATTAGATACGCAGTATTTT. It is translated as CASSNSRPLDTQYF. The rearrangement uses TRBV19 and TRBJ2-3; D unclear. The germline V gene encodes CDR1 LNHDA and CDR2 SQIVND (reference sequence). The CDR3 contains 14 residues. V dropped 4 bases and J dropped 5 bases, with 13 bases sitting between them.

The CDR3 reads CASSLKGTATGGAGTEAFF. The CDR3 region has the DNA TGTGCCAGCAGCTTGAAGGGGACGGCGACAGGGGGCGCCGGGACTGAAGCTTTCTTT. This chain links TRBV5-5 with TRBJ1-1; 10 bases match TRBD1. CDR3 size: 19 residues. With V trimmed by 1 base and J by 5 bases, 17 bases remained unmatched. Germline V lookup: CDR1 SGHKS, CDR2 YYEKEE (reference sequence).

CDR3 residues: CASSRQAGPIQPQHF. Written as DNA, the CDR3 is TGTGCCAGCAGCCGACAGGCGGGTCCGATTCAGCCCCAGCATTTT. The chain is built from TRBV6-5 and TRBJ1-5; D might be TRBD1 (6 bases). The length of the CDR3 is 15 residues. Trimming stripped 6 bases from V and 6 bases from J, with 18 bases between. Germline loops: CDR1 MNHEY, CDR2 SVGAGI.

The chain combines TRBV12-3 or TRBV12-4 with TRBJ1-2; D is unclear. CDR3 size: 13 residues. V was clipped by 1 base and J by 7 bases, with 10 bases between them. The CDR3 spells CASSLERTGGYTF. The DNA of the CDR3 is TGTGCCAGCAGTTTAGAGAGGACCGGTGGCTACACCTTC.

This clone was counted only a few times. The chain has TRBV29-1 and TRBJ2-1, with no clear D. The CDR3 sequence is 12 residues long. Germline V gene lookup returns CDR1 SQVTM and CDR2 ANQGSEA. Trimming pared 7 bases from V and 6 bases from J, leaving 13 bases between. The CDR3 loop is CSAGGRFNEQFF. DNA for the CDR3: TGCAGCGCCGGCGGCAGGTTCAATGAGCAGTTCTTC.

This chain links TRBV7-3 with TRBJ2-2; the match to TRBD2 covers 8 bases. CDR3 length: 13 amino acids. V shed 5 bases and J 7 bases; nucleotides not matched to a gene: 3. CDR1 SGHTA and CDR2 FQGTGA come from the germline V gene. CDR3 protein: CASSLGTSGELFF. Here the CDR3 DNA reads TGTGCCAGCAGCCTGGGGACTAGCGGGGAGCTGTTTTTT. Together with reference TRBV7-3 and TRBJ2-2, the CDR3 gives the full variable domain: GAGVSQTPSNKVTEKGKYVELRCDPISGHTALYWYRQSLGQGPEFLIYFQGTGAADDSGLPNDRFFAVRPEGSVSTLKIQRTERGDSAVYLCASSLGTSGELFFGEGSRLTVL.

The chain combines TRBV7-3 with TRBJ1-2; D remains ambiguous. Germline loops: CDR1 SGHTA, CDR2 FQGTGA. The CDR3 has 14 residues. The V gene lost 0 bases and the J gene lost 5 bases, with 10 bases spanning the gap. DNA of the CDR3: TGTGCCAGCAGCTTAACCCGTGTGAGTTATGGCTACACCTTC. Translated, it gives CASSLTRVSYGYTF.

This sequence joins TRBV5-1 and TRBJ2-5, with D possibly matching TRBD2 (6 bases). CDR3 length equals 16 residues. V lost 3 bases to trimming and J lost 1 base, with 16 bases between them. Germline-derived CDR1 and CDR2 are SGHRS and YFSETQ. The CDR3 loop is CASSSGPGLSQETQYF. The CDR3 coding sequence is TGCGCCAGCAGCTCGGGGCCGGGACTTTCCCAAGAGACCCAGTACTTC.

V usage is TRBV19 and J usage is TRBJ2-3, with D unclear. The CDR3 loop spans 14 amino acids. From germline, CDR1 is LNHDA and CDR2 SQIVND (reference sequence). Trimming left V 3 bases short and J 2 bases short, with 9 bases between. CDR3 protein: CASSIGGYTDTQYF. CDR3 coding DNA: TGTGCCAGTAGTATCGGTGGGTACACAGATACGCAGTATTTT.

This chain links TRBV3-1 (or the pseudogene TRBV3-2) with TRBJ2-7; D might be TRBD2 (6 bases). Germline-derived CDR1 and CDR2 are LGHDT and YNNKEL (reference sequence). Trimming took 1 base from V and 0 from J, leaving 10 bases between them. The CDR3 is made up of 15 amino acids. The CDR3 protein is CASSQARGGSYEQYV. The CDR3 DNA is TGTGCCAGCAGCCAAGCCCGGGGAGGCTCCTACGAGCAGTACGTC.

This chain connects TRBV11-1 to TRBJ1-1, with D unresolved. The CDR3 length is 14 residues. The germline V gene has CDR1 SGHAT and CDR2 FQDESV (reference sequence). Trimming removed 7 bases from V and 5 bases from J, with 17 bases in between. DNA of the CDR3: TGTGCCAGCACCGGAAATCCTGGGAGGACTGAAGCTTTCTTT. It translates to CASTGNPGRTEAFF.